The rows below give T cell receptor beta chains drawn from one sample of a study of shared clonotypes between healthy human individuals. TCRdb's table, derived via immunoSEQ multiplex PCR, lists solely in-frame clones and lacks some. In the table there are roughly 500,000 clones, over 70% of which are singletons. The sequenced material came from PBMCs. The receptors were sampled from a woman between 35 and 50 years old in good health. Some clones in this sample may be carry-over from other donors' samples. Each CDR3 is given with its conserved first and last residue. A D gene is named only where the DNA matches it firmly. Size tells how often a clone was seen (once, few, many) or the class of an expanded clone, and some rows leave it out.

len: 15
d_gene: TRBD2
v_gene: TRBV5-1
j_gene: TRBJ2-7
abundance: .
CDR3aa: CASSFTLAGSYEQYF
CDR3nt: TGCGCCAGCAGCTTCACCTTAGCGGGCTCCTACGAGCAGTACTTC

len: 17
d_gene: .
v_gene: TRBV11-3
j_gene: TRBJ1-5
abundance: .
CDR3aa: CASSLDGRLRGHQPQHF
CDR3nt: TGTGCCAGCAGCTTAGATGGTCGGCTCCGGGGGCATCAGCCCCAGCATTTT

len: 15
d_gene: .
v_gene: TRBV19
j_gene: TRBJ1-1
abundance: .
CDR3aa: CASSISVSTSTEAFF
CDR3nt: TGTGCCAGTAGTATCTCGGTCTCTACGAGCACTGAAGCTTTCTTT

len: 14
d_gene: .
v_gene: TRBV19
j_gene: TRBJ2-2
abundance: few
CDR3aa: CASSISRVERELFF
CDR3nt: TGTGCCAGTAGTATTTCCAGGGTTGAACGGGAGCTGTTTTTT

len: 18
d_gene: TRBD1
v_gene: TRBV11-2
j_gene: TRBJ1-2
abundance: many
CDR3aa: CASSSIRDSHKRTYGYTF
CDR3nt: TGTGCCAGCAGCTCCATTCGGGACAGTCATAAAAGGACCTATGGCTACACCTTC

len: 15
d_gene: .
v_gene: TRBV27
j_gene: TRBJ1-1
abundance: once
CDR3aa: CASSLSTWENTEAFF
CDR3nt: TGTGCCAGCAGTTTATCGACATGGGAGAACACTGAAGCTTTCTTT

len: 14
d_gene: TRBD1
v_gene: TRBV2
j_gene: TRBJ1-4
abundance: many
CDR3aa: CASNLGQGGEKLFF
CDR3nt: TGTGCCAGCAACCTGGGACAGGGAGGCGAAAAACTGTTTTTT

len: 10
d_gene: .
v_gene: TRBV2
j_gene: TRBJ2-7
abundance: .
CDR3aa: CASTNYEQYF
CDR3nt: TGTGCCAGTACGAACTACGAGCAGTACTTC

len: 14
d_gene: .
v_gene: TRBV30
j_gene: TRBJ2-5
abundance: .
CDR3aa: CAWSVLGDGGTQYF
CDR3nt: TGTGCCTGGAGTGTACTCGGGGATGGCGGGACCCAGTACTTC

len: 17
d_gene: .
v_gene: TRBV21-1
j_gene: TRBJ1-4
abundance: .
CDR3aa: CASSKRTLLGGNEKLFF
CDR3nt: TGTGCCAGCAGCAAACGGACACTTCTAGGGGGAAATGAAAAACTGTTTTTT

len: 14
d_gene: TRBD1
v_gene: TRBV28
j_gene: TRBJ1-1
abundance: .
CDR3aa: CASSPLDRGPEAFF
CDR3nt: TGTGCCAGCAGTCCTCTCGACAGGGGGCCTGAAGCTTTCTTT

len: 15
d_gene: TRBD1
v_gene: TRBV6-7
j_gene: TRBJ2-7
abundance: .
CDR3aa: CASREGTGTTLEQYF
CDR3nt: TGTGCCAGCAGGGAAGGGACAGGGACGACGCTCGAGCAGTACTTC

len: 14
d_gene: .
v_gene: TRBV5-6
j_gene: TRBJ2-3
abundance: .
CDR3aa: CASTPWGRADTQYF
CDR3nt: TGTGCCAGCACCCCATGGGGGCGCGCAGATACGCAGTATTTT

len: 15
d_gene: .
v_gene: TRBV6-4
j_gene: TRBJ2-1
abundance: few
CDR3aa: CASSDGQGGYNEQFF
CDR3nt: TGTGCCAGCAGTGATGGGCAGGGGGGCTACAATGAGCAGTTCTTC

len: 11
d_gene: .
v_gene: TRBV29-1
j_gene: TRBJ2-7
abundance: .
CDR3aa: CSVEETYEQYF
CDR3nt: TGCAGCGTTGAAGAGACCTACGAGCAGTACTTC

len: 18
d_gene: TRBD1
v_gene: TRBV11-2
j_gene: TRBJ1-1
abundance: .
CDR3aa: CASSFRTGRLPTNTEAFF
CDR3nt: TGTGCCAGCAGCTTCCGGACAGGACGGTTGCCAACGAACACTGAAGCTTTCTTT

len: 12
d_gene: .
v_gene: TRBV18
j_gene: TRBJ2-7
abundance: .
CDR3aa: CASSPGVPEQYF
CDR3nt: TGTGCCAGCTCACCAGGCGTCCCCGAGCAGTACTTC

len: 14
d_gene: TRBD1
v_gene: TRBV5-1
j_gene: TRBJ2-5
abundance: many
CDR3aa: CASSSQGAQETQYF
CDR3nt: TGCGCCAGCAGCTCACAGGGGGCCCAAGAGACCCAGTACTTC

len: 15
d_gene: TRBD2
v_gene: TRBV15
j_gene: TRBJ2-5
abundance: .
CDR3aa: CATSRALAGQETQYF
CDR3nt: TGTGCCACCAGCAGAGCCCTAGCGGGACAAGAGACCCAGTACTTC

len: 13
d_gene: .
v_gene: TRBV18
j_gene: TRBJ1-4
abundance: .
CDR3aa: CASSPTEGEKLFF
CDR3nt: TGTGCCAGCTCACCGACAGAGGGAGAAAAACTGTTTTTT

len: 16
d_gene: TRBD1
v_gene: TRBV7-2
j_gene: TRBJ1-4
abundance: few
CDR3aa: CASSSQGAMTNEKLFF
CDR3nt: TGTGCCAGCAGCTCACAGGGGGCGATGACTAATGAAAAACTGTTTTTT

len: 15
d_gene: TRBD2
v_gene: TRBV7-2
j_gene: TRBJ2-1
abundance: once
CDR3aa: CASSFGLAGDKEQFF
CDR3nt: TGTGCCAGCAGCTTTGGACTAGCGGGAGACAAAGAGCAGTTCTTC

len: 15
d_gene: .
v_gene: TRBV5-1
j_gene: TRBJ2-5
abundance: .
CDR3aa: CASSLILNSQETQYF
CDR3nt: TGCGCCAGCAGCTTGATTTTAAACAGTCAAGAGACCCAGTACTTC

len: 13
d_gene: .
v_gene: TRBV10-2
j_gene: TRBJ2-7
abundance: .
CDR3aa: CASSDGRAYEQYF
CDR3nt: TGCGCCAGCAGTGATGGTCGAGCCTACGAGCAGTACTTC

len: 16
d_gene: .
v_gene: TRBV27
j_gene: TRBJ2-3
abundance: .
CDR3aa: CASSRLTIGGSDTQYF
CDR3nt: TGTGCCAGCAGTCGTCTAACCATCGGGGGATCCGATACGCAGTATTTT

len: 16
d_gene: TRBD1
v_gene: TRBV27
j_gene: TRBJ1-2
abundance: few
CDR3aa: CASSLKLGQGPYGYTF
CDR3nt: TGTGCCAGCAGTTTAAAGCTTGGACAGGGCCCCTATGGCTACACCTTC

len: 12
d_gene: .
v_gene: TRBV6-5
j_gene: TRBJ2-3
abundance: .
CDR3aa: CASGPLLDTQYF
CDR3nt: TGTGCCAGCGGACCCCTCTTGGATACGCAGTATTTT

len: 15
d_gene: TRBD2
v_gene: TRBV11-1
j_gene: TRBJ2-1
abundance: .
CDR3aa: CASSLAGTSSNEQFF
CDR3nt: TGTGCCAGCAGCTTAGCAGGGACTAGCAGCAATGAGCAGTTCTTC

len: 14
d_gene: .
v_gene: TRBV5-4
j_gene: TRBJ2-2
abundance: many
CDR3aa: CASSQLGSTGELFF
CDR3nt: TGTGCCAGCAGCCAGCTGGGTTCCACCGGGGAGCTGTTTTTT

len: 16
d_gene: .
v_gene: TRBV27
j_gene: TRBJ1-1
abundance: .
CDR3aa: CASSLSGGMGGTEAFF
CDR3nt: TGTGCCAGCAGTTTATCCGGGGGGATGGGGGGCACTGAAGCTTTCTTT

len: 15
d_gene: .
v_gene: TRBV7-3
j_gene: TRBJ2-2
abundance: .
CDR3aa: CASRTESTSGGELFF
CDR3nt: TGTGCCAGCCGGACAGAGTCGACTAGTGGCGGGGAGCTGTTTTTT

len: 14
d_gene: TRBD1
v_gene: TRBV9
j_gene: TRBJ2-1
abundance: .
CDR3aa: CASTNSGTGGEQFF
CDR3nt: TGTGCCAGCACCAACTCCGGGACAGGGGGCGAGCAGTTCTTC

len: 16
d_gene: TRBD2
v_gene: TRBV9
j_gene: TRBJ2-5
abundance: .
CDR3aa: CASSVSPGLAGETQYF
CDR3nt: TGTGCCAGCAGCGTAAGCCCGGGACTAGCGGGAGAGACCCAGTACTTC

len: 12
d_gene: .
v_gene: TRBV29-1
j_gene: TRBJ1-2
abundance: .
CDR3aa: CSVEGAGVGYTF
CDR3nt: TGCAGCGTTGAAGGTGCAGGGGTAGGCTACACCTTC

len: 16
d_gene: TRBD2
v_gene: TRBV19
j_gene: TRBJ2-7
abundance: .
CDR3aa: CASSNHGLAGDNEQYF
CDR3nt: TGTGCCAGTAGTAATCACGGACTAGCGGGAGACAACGAGCAGTACTTC

len: 18
d_gene: TRBD1
v_gene: TRBV27
j_gene: TRBJ2-6
abundance: .
CDR3aa: CASSLFLTGDSGANVLTF
CDR3nt: TGTGCCAGCAGTTTATTTCTGACAGGGGACTCTGGGGCCAACGTCCTGACTTTC

len: 13
d_gene: .
v_gene: TRBV6-6
j_gene: TRBJ2-3
abundance: .
CDR3aa: CASKGRSTDTQYF
CDR3nt: TGTGCCAGCAAGGGCAGGAGCACAGATACGCAGTATTTT

len: 17
d_gene: .
v_gene: TRBV7-2
j_gene: TRBJ1-1
abundance: .
CDR3aa: CASSLNSGGDMNTEAFF
CDR3nt: TGTGCCAGCAGCTTAAACTCGGGAGGGGACATGAACACTGAAGCTTTCTTT

len: 15
d_gene: .
v_gene: TRBV5-6
j_gene: TRBJ2-7
abundance: .
CDR3aa: CASSLGPGEAYEQYF
CDR3nt: TGTGCCAGCAGCTTGGGGCCCGGGGAGGCCTACGAGCAGTACTTC

len: 11
d_gene: .
v_gene: TRBV29-1
j_gene: TRBJ2-7
abundance: .
CDR3aa: CSGGRTYEQYF
CDR3nt: TGCAGCGGAGGCAGGACCTACGAGCAGTACTTC

len: 14
d_gene: .
v_gene: TRBV6-1
j_gene: TRBJ1-2
abundance: .
CDR3aa: CASSDDAIIYGYTF
CDR3nt: TGTGCCAGCAGTGACGACGCTATAATCTATGGCTACACCTTC

len: 15
d_gene: .
v_gene: TRBV28
j_gene: TRBJ1-5
abundance: .
CDR3aa: CASSLLGANNQPQHF
CDR3nt: TGTGCCAGCAGTTTACTGGGAGCTAACAATCAGCCCCAGCATTTT

len: 15
d_gene: .
v_gene: TRBV11-2
j_gene: TRBJ2-4
abundance: .
CDR3aa: CASSLDGAVGNIQYF
CDR3nt: TGTGCCAGCAGCTTAGACGGGGCGGTAGGAAACATTCAGTACTTC

len: 13
d_gene: .
v_gene: TRBV7-2
j_gene: TRBJ1-4
abundance: .
CDR3aa: CASSLAGREKLFF
CDR3nt: TGTGCCAGCAGCTTAGCCGGGCGTGAAAAACTGTTTTTT

len: 16
d_gene: .
v_gene: TRBV7-8
j_gene: TRBJ1-3
abundance: .
CDR3aa: CASSLVVAVSGNTIYF
CDR3nt: TGTGCCAGCAGCTTAGTGGTTGCGGTCTCTGGAAACACCATATATTTT

len: 15
d_gene: .
v_gene: TRBV28
j_gene: TRBJ2-6
abundance: .
CDR3aa: CASSLSVAGANVLTF
CDR3nt: TGTGCCAGCAGTTTATCGGTTGCTGGGGCCAACGTCCTGACTTTC

len: 17
d_gene: TRBD1
v_gene: TRBV5-6
j_gene: TRBJ2-7
abundance: .
CDR3aa: CASSQIAKGATSYEQYF
CDR3nt: TGTGCCAGCAGCCAAATAGCTAAGGGGGCCACCTCGTACGAGCAGTACTTC

len: 14
d_gene: .
v_gene: TRBV10-2
j_gene: TRBJ2-3
abundance: many
CDR3aa: CASSDTRGTDTQYF
CDR3nt: TGCGCCAGCAGTGACACCCGAGGGACAGATACGCAGTATTTT

len: 13
d_gene: .
v_gene: TRBV9
j_gene: TRBJ2-1
abundance: .
CDR3aa: CASSEAGLDEQFF
CDR3nt: TGTGCCAGCAGCGAGGCTGGTTTAGATGAGCAGTTCTTC

len: 16
d_gene: .
v_gene: TRBV6-1
j_gene: TRBJ1-5
abundance: .
CDR3aa: CASSDIGLYSNQPQHF
CDR3nt: TGTGCCAGCAGTGACATTGGACTTTATAGCAATCAGCCCCAGCATTTT

len: 14
d_gene: TRBD1
v_gene: TRBV5-6
j_gene: TRBJ2-3
abundance: .
CDR3aa: CASSEDRVRDTQYF
CDR3nt: TGTGCCAGCAGCGAAGACAGGGTCAGAGATACGCAGTATTTT

len: 12
d_gene: TRBD1
v_gene: TRBV11-2
j_gene: TRBJ1-4
abundance: .
CDR3aa: CASSLHPGTDYF
CDR3nt: TGTGCCAGCAGCTTGCACCCCGGGACAGACTATTTT

len: 13
d_gene: .
v_gene: TRBV7-7
j_gene: TRBJ2-3
abundance: .
CDR3aa: CASSLDSTDTQYF
CDR3nt: TGTGCTAGCAGCTTGGACTCCACAGATACGCAGTATTTT

len: 11
d_gene: .
v_gene: TRBV5-1
j_gene: TRBJ2-1
abundance: .
CDR3aa: CASTGYNEQFF
CDR3nt: TGCGCCAGCACGGGGTACAATGAGCAGTTCTTC

len: 15
d_gene: .
v_gene: TRBV7-3
j_gene: TRBJ2-7
abundance: .
CDR3aa: CASSLMGGNDYEQYF
CDR3nt: TGTGCCAGCAGCTTAATGGGTGGGAATGACTACGAGCAGTACTTC

len: 14
d_gene: TRBD2
v_gene: TRBV5-1
j_gene: TRBJ2-1
abundance: .
CDR3aa: CASRGLAGYNEQFF
CDR3nt: TGCGCCAGCAGGGGACTAGCGGGATACAATGAGCAGTTCTTC